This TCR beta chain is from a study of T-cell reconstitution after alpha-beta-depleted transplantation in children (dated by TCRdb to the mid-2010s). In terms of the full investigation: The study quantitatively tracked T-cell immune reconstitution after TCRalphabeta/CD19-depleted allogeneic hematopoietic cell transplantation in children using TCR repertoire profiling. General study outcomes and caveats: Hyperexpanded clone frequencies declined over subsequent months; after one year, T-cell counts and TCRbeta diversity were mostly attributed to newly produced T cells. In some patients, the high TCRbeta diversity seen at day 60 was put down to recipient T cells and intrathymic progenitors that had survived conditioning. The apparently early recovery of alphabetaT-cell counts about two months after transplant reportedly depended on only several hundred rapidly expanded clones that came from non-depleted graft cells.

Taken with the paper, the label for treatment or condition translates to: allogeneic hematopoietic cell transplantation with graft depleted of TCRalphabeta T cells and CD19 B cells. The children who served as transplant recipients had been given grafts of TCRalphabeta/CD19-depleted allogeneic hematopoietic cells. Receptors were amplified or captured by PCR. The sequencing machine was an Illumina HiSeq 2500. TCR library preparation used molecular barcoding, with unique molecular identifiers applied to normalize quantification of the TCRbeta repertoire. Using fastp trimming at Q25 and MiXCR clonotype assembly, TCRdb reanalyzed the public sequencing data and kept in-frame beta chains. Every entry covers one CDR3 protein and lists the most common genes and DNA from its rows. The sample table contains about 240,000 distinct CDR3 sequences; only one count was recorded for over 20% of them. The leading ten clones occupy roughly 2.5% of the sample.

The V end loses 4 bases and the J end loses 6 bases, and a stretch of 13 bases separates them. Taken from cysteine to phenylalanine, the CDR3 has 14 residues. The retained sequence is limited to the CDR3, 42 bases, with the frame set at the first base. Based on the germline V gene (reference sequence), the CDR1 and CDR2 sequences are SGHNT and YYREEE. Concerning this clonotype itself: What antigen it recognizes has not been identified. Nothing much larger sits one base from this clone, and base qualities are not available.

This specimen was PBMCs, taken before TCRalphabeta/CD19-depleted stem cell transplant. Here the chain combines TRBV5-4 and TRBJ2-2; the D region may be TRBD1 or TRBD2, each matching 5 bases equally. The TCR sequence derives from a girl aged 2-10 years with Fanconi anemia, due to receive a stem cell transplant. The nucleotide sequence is TGTGCCAGCAGCCAACCGGGACGCGCCGGGGAGCTGTTTTTT. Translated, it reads CASSQPGRAGELFF.